The present T cell receptor (beta chain) was sequenced within a study of blood T cell repertoires in COVID-19. Methods used by the authors: For nucleated cells, counts were estimated from reference gene primer amplification. Measured with immunoSEQ multiplex PCR; TCRdb has only the in-frame clones, and not every one. V and J calls and clone size are copied from that table; D and trimming were computed from the DNA. The sample includes around 250,000 clones, about 83% of them seen just once. The junction had 5 bases not matched to a gene; V was cut back by 3 bases and J by 4 bases. The CDR3 totals 14 residues. In germline, CDR1 is SGDLS, CDR2 YYNGEE.

Specimen: peripheral blood. V and J are TRBV9 and TRBJ1-2; TRBD1 matches 8 bases. The receptor was derived from a woman of 80 years or more with COVID-19, enrolled during active disease. The CDR3 region has the DNA TGTGCCAGCAGCGCCGGGACAGGCTCCTATGGCTACACCTTC. Translation: CASSAGTGSYGYTF.